These 25 T cell receptor beta chains came from one sample sequenced in a study of blood T cells in healthy people across ages. PCR was performed a second time for about 7 to 12 cycles using a sample-barcoded 5' primer and a J-beta primer mix. One entry per CDR3 protein, called by TCRdb with MiXCR from the 5' RACE reads. Of about 400,000 distinct CDR3 sequences listed, 45% to 65% are singletons. The specimen sequenced was blood. The receptors here all came from a man between 60 and 70 years old in good health.

This clonotype was observed at least ten times. The genes are TRBV11-2 and TRBJ2-1, with 16 bases fitting TRBD2. This CDR3 is built from 19 residues. The germline V gene encodes CDR1 SGHAT and CDR2 FQNNGV. V was clipped by 5 bases and J by 10 bases; unmatched bases: 17. CDR3 protein: CASSHRGGTSGGAPQEQFF. CDR3 coding DNA: TGTGCCAGCAGCCACCGCGGCGGGACTAGCGGGGGGGCCCCCCAAGAGCAGTTCTTC.

The CDR3 DNA sequence: TGCAGTGCTAGCGGGACATCACCATCTGGGGCCAACGTCCTGACTTTC. Protein product: CSASGTSPSGANVLTF. The V and J genes are TRBV20-1 and TRBJ2-6, with D possibly TRBD1 on 6 matching bases. Trimming took 3 bases from V and 1 from J, leaving 13 bases between them. The CDR3 is 16 residues long. Germline-derived CDR1 and CDR2 are DFQATT and SNEGSKA (reference sequence).

V gene TRBV28 combines with J gene TRBJ1-3; D is perhaps TRBD1 (6 bases). The CDR3 spans 17 residues. Germline V gene sequence: CDR1 MDHEN, CDR2 SYDVKM. V gave up 6 bases and J gave up 3 bases, with 21 bases separating them. The chain's CDR3 is CASSPPGGGNGGNTIYF. Here the CDR3 DNA reads TGTGCCAGCAGCCCCCCGGGGGGGGGCAATGGTGGAAACACCATATATTTT.

This clonotype was counted only a few times. The chain uses TRBV20-1 and TRBJ1-6, with TRBD1 as a possible D gene (6 bases). There are 15 residues in the CDR3. Trimming cost V 0 bases and J 7 bases, with 13 bases left between them. Germline V CDR1 and CDR2: DFQATT, SNEGSKA (reference sequence). As DNA, the CDR3 is TGCAGTGCTAGAGATACGGGCAGGGGCAATTCACCCCTCCACTTT. Translated, it gives CSARDTGRGNSPLHF.

The chain joins TRBV20-1 to TRBJ1-2; 9 nucleotides agree with TRBD1. V lost 7 bases and J lost 6; bases outside the gene matches: 12. The germline gives CDR1 DFQATT, CDR2 SNEGSKA (reference sequence). The CDR3 has 14 residues. CDR3 protein: CSVITGGVMDGYTF. As DNA, the CDR3 is TGCAGTGTCATAACAGGGGGCGTAATGGATGGCTACACCTTC.

In its sample, this clonotype was seen a few times. The CDR3 DNA sequence: TGCAGTGCCCGGACTAGCCGGGGCTCGTACGAGCAGTACTTC. This encodes CSARTSRGSYEQYF. The chain combines TRBV20-1 with TRBJ2-5, with 8 bases aligning to TRBD2. Gene TRBJ2-7 matches the end of the DNA better, so the J call may be wrong. CDR3 length: 14 residues. Germline V CDR1 and CDR2: DFQATT, SNEGSKA (reference sequence).

The CDR3 DNA reads as TGTGCCAGCAGCATCGGCGCCGGGGGTCCCTTAGCATCGCAGTATTTT. Its translation is CASSIGAGGPLASQYF. The chain has TRBV25-1 and TRBJ2-3; D perhaps matches TRBD2 (6 bases). Germline values: CDR1 MGHDK, CDR2 SYGVNS. The length of the CDR3 is 16 residues. Trimming took 6 bases from V and 10 from J, leaving 26 bases between them.

This clonotype was found a few times. This chain uses TRBV9 with TRBJ2-7; unclear D gene. With 4 bases removed from V and 7 bases from J, the gap between germline ends came to 12 bases. The CDR3 has 12 residues. Germline V CDR1 and CDR2: SGDLS, YYNGEE. The CDR3 coding sequence is TGTGCCAGCAGCCCAGAATACAATGAGCAGTACTTC. Amino acids: CASSPEYNEQYF. The complete variable domain, with remaining parts taken from reference TRBV9 and TRBJ2-7, reads DSGVTQTPKHLITATGQRVTLRCSPRSGDLSVYWYQQSLDQGLQFLIQYYNGEERAKGNILERFSAQQFPDLHSELNLSSLELGDSALYFCASSPEYNEQYFGPGTRLTVT.

This clonotype was found many times. V usage is TRBV12-3 or TRBV12-4 and J usage is TRBJ2-7; possibly TRBD2 for D (5 bases). This CDR3 is 11 amino acids long. The V and J ends lost 4 bases and 7 bases respectively, with 8 bases between them. The CDR3 spells CASSSSGEQYF. CDR3 coding DNA: TGTGCCAGCAGTTCCTCGGGAGAGCAGTACTTC.

The chain is built from TRBV20-1 and TRBJ2-7, with unresolved D. Trimming shortened V by 3 bases and J by 3 bases, and 6 bases separated the two germline ends. CDR1 and CDR2 (germline): DFQATT, SNEGSKA (reference sequence). CDR3 length: 11 residues. The CDR3 spells CSASSIYEQYF. DNA of the CDR3: TGCAGTGCTAGTTCGATCTACGAGCAGTACTTC.

The V call is TRBV12-3 or TRBV12-4, the J call TRBJ1-2; 10 bases agree with TRBD1. CDR3 size: 13 residues. V shed 3 bases and J 6 bases; nucleotides not matched to a gene: 1. CDR3 DNA sequence: TGTGCCAGCAGTTTGGGGACAGGGGATGGCTACACCTTC. Translation gives CASSLGTGDGYTF.

The V gene is TRBV6-7, the J gene TRBJ2-7, with 7 nucleotides matching TRBD1. TRBV6-7 is annotated as an ORF whose role is uncertain. The trim removed 5 bases at V and 2 bases at J, leaving 6 bases unmatched. The CDR3 is made up of 14 amino acids. This CDR3 reads CASSPGQHTYEQYF. The CDR3, as DNA: TGTGCCAGCAGTCCGGGACAGCACACCTACGAGCAGTACTTC.

Only a few counts were recorded for this clonotype. The chain has TRBV27 and TRBJ1-2; tentatively, D is TRBD1 (5 bases). Germline V CDR1 and CDR2: MNHEY, SMNVEV (reference sequence). This CDR3 spans 14 amino acids. The V and J ends lost 8 bases and 5 bases respectively, with 18 bases between them. This CDR3 is CASGRTGTHYGYTF. The CDR3 DNA reads TGTGCCAGCGGACGTACCGGGACCCATTATGGCTACACCTTC.

This clonotype came up a few times. In DNA form, the CDR3 reads TGTGCCAGCAGCCCCCGAGGGGCCAACGTCCTGACTTTC. Amino acids: CASSPRGANVLTF. V is TRBV7-9 and J is TRBJ2-6, with D hard to call. The V end lost 5 bases, the J end lost 4 bases, and 6 bases lay between the germline ends. Germline V gene lookup returns CDR1 SEHNR and CDR2 FQNEAQ (reference sequence). The CDR3 totals 13 residues.

The gene calls are TRBV5-1 and TRBJ2-3, with D maybe TRBD1 (6 bases). CDR3 size: 15 residues. Germline CDR1 reads SGHRS; CDR2 reads YFSETQ. The V end was cut by 0 bases, the J end by 2 bases, with 10 bases between. DNA for the CDR3: TGCGCCAGCAGCTTGGAGGGGGTTGACACAGATACGCAGTATTTT. Translating it yields CASSLEGVDTDTQYF.

This rearrangement joins TRBV6-5 to TRBJ2-7; D perhaps matches TRBD1 (6 bases). Germline CDR1 MNHEY, CDR2 SVGAGI. The germline V and J ends were trimmed by 0 bases and 0 bases, with 6 bases remaining between them. The CDR3 loop spans 14 amino acids. CDR3 region: CASSYSDSSYEQYF. CDR3 DNA: TGTGCCAGCAGTTACTCGGACAGCTCCTACGAGCAGTACTTC.

The chain employs TRBV4-3 and TRBJ2-5; 14 bases match TRBD2. TRBJ2-7 explains the end of the DNA better; the J call may be wrong. This CDR3 is built from 16 residues. CDR1 is LGHNA, CDR2 YSLEER, per germline. This CDR3 is CASSQRLAGGGNEQYF. CDR3 in DNA: TGCGCCAGCAGCCAACGACTAGCGGGAGGGGGCAACGAGCAGTACTTC.

The chain is built from TRBV20-1 and TRBJ2-4; 9 bases fit TRBD1. Looked up from germline, CDR1 is DFQATT and CDR2 is SNEGSKA (reference sequence). V lost 2 bases to trimming and J lost 1 base; unmatched junction nucleotides: 15. CDR3 length equals 19 residues. The CDR3 reads CSARHRGQGDNRAKNIQYF. The CDR3 bases are TGCAGTGCTAGACACCGGGGACAGGGTGATAATAGGGCCAAAAACATTCAGTACTTC.

The chain carries TRBV20-1 and TRBJ2-1; D gene ambiguous. V was cut by 5 bases and J by 1 base, with 0 bases left in between. Germline V CDR1 and CDR2: DFQATT, SNEGSKA (reference sequence). This CDR3 is 10 amino acids long. CDR3 residues: CSASYNEQFF. CDR3 in DNA: TGCAGTGCTTCCTACAATGAGCAGTTCTTC.

The V call is TRBV5-1, the J call TRBJ2-1, with 8 bases fitting TRBD2. Losses at the gene ends were 5 bases for V and 2 bases for J; bases not matched to a gene: 6. Germline V gene data show CDR1 as SGHRS and CDR2 as YFSETQ. The CDR3 consists of 15 residues. This chain's CDR3 is CASRSGGVTYNEQFF. In DNA form, the CDR3 reads TGCGCCAGCAGATCCGGGGGGGTCACCTACAATGAGCAGTTCTTC. Together with reference TRBV5-1 and TRBJ2-1, the CDR3 gives the full variable domain: KAGVTQTPRYLIKTRGQQVTLSCSPISGHRSVSWYQQTPGQGLQFLFEYFSETQRNKGNFPGRFSGRQFSNSRSEMNVSTLELGDSALYLCASRSGGVTYNEQFFGPGTRLTVL.

V usage is TRBV7-2 and J usage is TRBJ1-2, with 10 bases matching TRBD1. The CDR3 consists of 14 residues. CDR1 and CDR2 (germline): SGHTA, FQGNSA. V shed 5 bases and J 8 bases; nucleotides not matched to a gene: 8. The CDR3 nucleotides are TGTGCCAGCAGCCCGGACAGGGGGGTTGGGGGCTACACCTTC. The encoded protein is CASSPDRGVGGYTF. Full variable domain (rest looked up from reference TRBV7-2 and TRBJ1-2): GAGVSQSPSNKVTEKGKDVELRCDPISGHTALYWYRQSLGQGLEFLIYFQGNSAPDKSGLPSDRFSAERTGGSVSTLTIQRTQQEDSAVYLCASSPDRGVGGYTFGSGTRLTVV.

This chain joins TRBV20-1 and TRBJ2-5, with a tentative D call TRBD1 (8 bases). The DNA end is more similar to TRBJ2-7, so the J call may be wrong. The germline V gene has CDR1 DFQATT and CDR2 SNEGSKA (reference sequence). CDR3 length: 15 amino acids. CDR3 in amino acids: CSALTGELADYEQYF. CDR3 DNA: TGCAGTGCTCTGACAGGGGAGCTAGCGGACTACGAGCAGTACTTC.

V is TRBV12-3 or TRBV12-4 and J is TRBJ1-1, with TRBD1 matching over 9 bases. The CDR3 runs to 15 residues. The ends lost 3 bases at V and 3 bases at J; junction bases unmatched: 5. The CDR3 region is CASSLGTGTYTEAFF. The CDR3, as DNA: TGTGCCAGCAGTTTGGGGACAGGGACCTACACTGAAGCTTTCTTT.

The genes are TRBV20-1 and TRBJ2-3, with 7 bases fitting TRBD2. CDR1 and CDR2 (germline): DFQATT, SNEGSKA (reference sequence). There are 16 residues in the CDR3. V shed 0 bases and J 0 bases; nucleotides not matched to a gene: 6. CDR3 nucleotides: TGCAGTGCTAGAGATCCCGGCGGGAGAAGCACAGATACGCAGTATTTT. This gives the protein CSARDPGGRSTDTQYF.

This clonotype was seen more than once but under ten times. The V call is TRBV6-1, the J call TRBJ2-7; TRBD2 is a possible D gene (7 bases). This CDR3 comprises 14 residues. CDR1 and CDR2 from the germline V gene are MNHNS and SASEGT. The V and J ends lost 8 bases and 0 bases respectively, with 14 bases between them. For the CDR3, the DNA is TGTGCCAGCCATCCGGGGGGCGGCTCCTACGAGCAGTACTTC. This codes for CASHPGGGSYEQYF.